These 9 T cell receptor beta chains were sequenced from one sample in a study of Ad26.COV2.S vaccination and SARS-CoV-2 variants. Treatment meaning: about 20 received Ad26.COV2.S at low or high dose, single or two shots; 5 received placebo; per-sample allocation not given. Each sample was drawn 63 days after the first injection (of vaccine or placebo). Profiled with immunoSEQ multiplex PCR; TCRdb holds only in-frame clones, not every one. In the table there are some 320,000 clones, around 83% of which are singletons. The material was peripheral blood, obtained in a trial of Ad26.COV2.S vaccine versus placebo. The receptor set was obtained from a person aged 18-65 years who received the Ad26.COV2.S COVID-19 vaccine or a placebo.

The chain links TRBV15 to TRBJ1-5; tentatively, D is TRBD1 (5 bases). Germline V gene sequence: CDR1 LNHNV, CDR2 YYDKDF (reference sequence). The length of the CDR3 is 15 residues. Trimming stripped 5 bases from V and 6 bases from J, with 17 bases between. The CDR3 spells CATSENLRGSQPQHF. CDR3 in DNA: TGTGCCACCAGCGAGAATTTGAGGGGTTCTCAGCCCCAGCATTTT.

The gene calls are TRBV30 and TRBJ1-1, with D maybe TRBD1 (6 bases). The CDR3 totals 14 residues. CDR1 is GTSNPN, CDR2 SVGIG, per germline (reference sequence). V dropped 4 bases and J dropped 6 bases, with 18 bases sitting between them. CDR3 region: CAWTDRRHDAEAFF. CDR3 bases: TGTGCCTGGACAGACAGGAGACATGACGCTGAAGCTTTCTTT.

V gene TRBV7-9 combines with J gene TRBJ2-1; 8 bases line up with TRBD2. V gave up 2 bases and J gave up 6 bases; unmatched junction bases: 3. From germline, CDR1 is SEHNR and CDR2 FQNEAQ (reference sequence). CDR3 size: 14 residues. CDR3 in amino acids: CASSLTSGTNEQFF. In DNA, the CDR3 is TGTGCCAGCAGCTTAACTAGCGGTACCAATGAGCAGTTCTTC.

This clone has just one count. The chain carries TRBV12-2 and TRBJ1-1; the table's D call of TRBD1 was not tested on the DNA. TRBV12-2 corresponds to a pseudogene. CDR3 length equals 16 residues. The CDR3 DNA reads as TGTGCAAGTCGCTTAGCAGGAGGACAGGCGAACACTGAAGCTTTCTTT. Protein sequence: CASRLAGGQANTEAFF.

The table lists this clone with a count of one. V gene TRBV18 combines with J gene TRBJ2-7; D ambiguous. CDR1 and CDR2 from the germline V gene are KGHSH and LQKENI. V lost 1 base, J lost 4 bases, and 14 bases lay in between. The CDR3 covers 15 residues. Here the CDR3 DNA reads TGTGCCAGCTCACCACTACCGCCGCCGACTTACGAGCAGTACTTC. This sequence encodes CASSPLPPPTYEQYF.

V and J are TRBV30 and TRBJ1-1; weak D call: TRBD1 (6 bases). Looked up from germline, CDR1 is GTSNPN and CDR2 is SVGIG (reference sequence). The V and J ends lost 4 bases and 2 bases respectively, with 20 bases between them. The CDR3 spans 16 residues. The CDR3 loop is CAWTLPWGRGNTEAFF. CDR3 nucleotides: TGTGCCTGGACCCTCCCCTGGGGGCGAGGAAACACTGAAGCTTTCTTT.

The chain carries TRBV6-6 and TRBJ2-3; D perhaps matches TRBD2 (6 bases). Trimming stripped 5 bases from V and 0 bases from J, with 27 bases between. Germline V gene data show CDR1 as MNHNY and CDR2 as SVGAGI (reference sequence). The CDR3 has 20 amino acids. The CDR3 DNA is TGTGCCAGCAGTCCCATCGAGGTACTAGGCGGGGCCTCTAGCACAGATACGCAGTATTTT. Its protein product is CASSPIEVLGGASSTDTQYF.

As regards this clone: The same CDR3 arises from other DNA sequences in this sample as well. The chain has TRBV5-1 and TRBJ2-1; D is possibly TRBD1 (6 bases). Trimming removed 2 bases from V and 4 bases from J, with 10 bases in between. The CDR3 sequence is 14 residues long. Germline CDR1 and CDR2: SGHRS and YFSETQ. In DNA form, the CDR3 reads TGCGCCAGCAGCTTAGGGGACACTTACAATGAGCAGTTCTTC. This sequence encodes CASSLGDTYNEQFF.

This clone was seen more than once but under ten times. V usage is TRBV30 and J usage is TRBJ1-4; 9 bases are a match to TRBD1. Germline CDR1 reads GTSNPN; CDR2 reads SVGIG (reference sequence). With V trimmed by 0 bases and J by 6 bases, 5 bases remained unmatched. This CDR3 spans 15 amino acids. This CDR3 reads CAWSVPGQGYEKLFF. For the CDR3, the DNA is TGTGCCTGGAGTGTACCGGGACAGGGTTATGAAAAACTGTTTTTT. Full variable domain (rest looked up from reference TRBV30 and TRBJ1-4): SQTIHQWPATLVQPVGSPLSLECTVEGTSNPNLYWYRQAAGRGLQLLFYSVGIGQISSEVPQNLSASRPQDRQFILSSKKLLLSDSGFYLCAWSVPGQGYEKLFFGSGTQLSVL.